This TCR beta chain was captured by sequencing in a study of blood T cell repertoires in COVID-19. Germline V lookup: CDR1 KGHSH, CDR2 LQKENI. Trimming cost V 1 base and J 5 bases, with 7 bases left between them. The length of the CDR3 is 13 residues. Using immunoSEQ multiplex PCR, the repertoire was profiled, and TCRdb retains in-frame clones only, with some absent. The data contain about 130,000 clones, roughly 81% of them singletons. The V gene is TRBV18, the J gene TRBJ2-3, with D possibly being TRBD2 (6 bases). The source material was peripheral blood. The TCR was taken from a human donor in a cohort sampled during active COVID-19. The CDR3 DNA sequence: TGTGCCAGCTCACCACAGGGAGGAGATACGCAGTATTTT. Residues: CASSPQGGDTQYF.